A selection of T cell receptor beta chains follows, all from one sample in a study of blood T cell repertoires in COVID-19. Libraries were prepared by immunoSEQ multiplex PCR; TCRdb keeps only in-frame clonotypes and omits some of them. This sample has 280,000 or so clones, with 70% to 90% found just once. Sequenced sample: PBMCs or T cells enriched from blood (not recorded which). These receptors all stem from a man younger than 45 who had recovered from COVID-19. The conserved cysteine and the conserved F or W are not part of the CDR3 here. Each record gives: clone size, V gene, CDR3 protein. Clone size appears in some rows only: once, few, many, or a class for an expanded clone.

>.|TRBV5-6
ASIVAYGNTIY
>.|TRBV5-6
ASSTLAGDFYEQY
>.|TRBV4-1
ASSQLGQAPRYEQY
>.|TRBV18
ASSQNNRNGGEKLF
>.|TRBV30
AWSEWAGQQTFQGAF
>once|TRBV5-1
ASSLGQVDYGYT
>.|TRBV2
AGRQWDSYEQY
>.|TRBV7-8
ASSLAEEGEGGAF
>.|TRBV6-5
ARKSGGEKLF
>.|TRBV9
ASSVGQLSGEQF
>once|TRBV5-1
ASSDSRDRVDYGYT
>.|TRBV5-6
ASSSPPPVNTEAF
>.|TRBV9
ASSVTSASETQY
>.|TRBV6-1
ASSESLYLYGYT
>.|TRBV9
ASSIDGGGTEAF
>.|TRBV2
ASSLGRGAGELF